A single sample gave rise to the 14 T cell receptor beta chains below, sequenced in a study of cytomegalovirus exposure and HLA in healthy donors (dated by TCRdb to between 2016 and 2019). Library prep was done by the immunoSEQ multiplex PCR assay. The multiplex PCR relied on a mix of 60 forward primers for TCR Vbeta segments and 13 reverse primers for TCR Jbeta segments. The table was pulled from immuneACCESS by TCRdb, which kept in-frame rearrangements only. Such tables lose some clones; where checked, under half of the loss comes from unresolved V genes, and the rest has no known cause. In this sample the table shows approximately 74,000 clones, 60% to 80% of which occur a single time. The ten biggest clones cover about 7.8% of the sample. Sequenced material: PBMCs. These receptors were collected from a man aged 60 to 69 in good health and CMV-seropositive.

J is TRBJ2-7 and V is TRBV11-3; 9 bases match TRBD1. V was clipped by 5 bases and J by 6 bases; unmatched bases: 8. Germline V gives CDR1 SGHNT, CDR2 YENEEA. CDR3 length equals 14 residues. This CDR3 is CASSTTGGVVEQYF. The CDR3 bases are TGTGCCAGCAGCACGACAGGGGGAGTTGTCGAGCAGTACTTC.

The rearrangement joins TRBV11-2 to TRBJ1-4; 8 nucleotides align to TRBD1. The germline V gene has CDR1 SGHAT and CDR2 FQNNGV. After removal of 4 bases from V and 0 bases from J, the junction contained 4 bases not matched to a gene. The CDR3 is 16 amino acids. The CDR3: CASSSIQGATNEKLFF. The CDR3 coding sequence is TGTGCCAGCAGCTCTATACAGGGGGCAACTAATGAAAAACTGTTTTTT.

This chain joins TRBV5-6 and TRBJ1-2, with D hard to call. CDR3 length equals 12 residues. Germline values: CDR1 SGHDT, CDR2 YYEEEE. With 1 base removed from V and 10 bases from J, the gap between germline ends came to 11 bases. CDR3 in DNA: TGTGCCAGCAGCTTGAACAGCTTTGTCTACACCTTC. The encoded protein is CASSLNSFVYTF.

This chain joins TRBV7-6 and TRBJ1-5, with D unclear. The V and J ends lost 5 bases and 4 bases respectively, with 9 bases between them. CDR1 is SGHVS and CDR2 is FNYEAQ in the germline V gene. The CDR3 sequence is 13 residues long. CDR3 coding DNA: TGTGCCAGCAGCATCCGCCAGAATCAGCCCCAGCATTTT. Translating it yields CASSIRQNQPQHF.

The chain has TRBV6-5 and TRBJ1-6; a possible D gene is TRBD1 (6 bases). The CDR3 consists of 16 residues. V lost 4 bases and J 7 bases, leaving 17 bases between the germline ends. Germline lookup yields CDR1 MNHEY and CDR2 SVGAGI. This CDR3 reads CASSSQGGGTNSPLHF. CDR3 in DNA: TGTGCCAGCAGTTCCCAGGGAGGGGGGACCAATTCACCCCTCCACTTT.

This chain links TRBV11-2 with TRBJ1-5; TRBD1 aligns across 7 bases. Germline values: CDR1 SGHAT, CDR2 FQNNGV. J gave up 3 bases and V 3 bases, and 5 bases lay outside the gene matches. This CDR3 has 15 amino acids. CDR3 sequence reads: CASSLARGDNQPQHF. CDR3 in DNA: TGTGCCAGCAGCTTGGCCAGGGGGGACAATCAGCCCCAGCATTTT.

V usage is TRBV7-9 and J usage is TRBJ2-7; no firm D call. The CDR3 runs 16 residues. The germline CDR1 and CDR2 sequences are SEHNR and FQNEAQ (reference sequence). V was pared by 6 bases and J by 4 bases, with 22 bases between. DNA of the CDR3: TGTGCCAGCAGTTTTTACAAGCAGAAGGCGGCATACGAGCAGTACTTC. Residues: CASSFYKQKAAYEQYF. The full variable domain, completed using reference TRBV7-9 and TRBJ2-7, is DTGVSQNPRHKITKRGQNVTFRCDPISEHNRLYWYRQTLGQGPEFLTYFQNEAQLEKSRLLSDRFSAERPKGSFSTLEIQRTEQGDSAMYLCASSFYKQKAAYEQYFGPGTRLTVT.

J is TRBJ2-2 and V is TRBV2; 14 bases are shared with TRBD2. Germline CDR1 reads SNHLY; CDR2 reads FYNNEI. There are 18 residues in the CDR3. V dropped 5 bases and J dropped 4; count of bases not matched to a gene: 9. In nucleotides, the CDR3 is TGTGCCAGCAGTAGACTAGCGGGAGGGGTGTCGGGCACCGGGGAGCTGTTTTTT. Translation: CASSRLAGGVSGTGELFF.

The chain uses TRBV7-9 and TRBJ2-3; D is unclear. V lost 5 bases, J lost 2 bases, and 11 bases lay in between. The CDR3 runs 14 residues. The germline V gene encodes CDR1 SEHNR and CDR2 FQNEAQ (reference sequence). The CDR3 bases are TGTGCCAGCAGCCTAATCCGCAACACAGATACGCAGTATTTT. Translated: CASSLIRNTDTQYF.

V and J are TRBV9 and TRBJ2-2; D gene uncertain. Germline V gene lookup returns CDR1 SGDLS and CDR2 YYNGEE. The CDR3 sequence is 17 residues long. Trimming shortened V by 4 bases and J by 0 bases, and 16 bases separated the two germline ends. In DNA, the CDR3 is TGTGCCAGCAGCCCCCATGGTGATGCTACGAACACCGGGGAGCTGTTTTTT. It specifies CASSPHGDATNTGELFF.

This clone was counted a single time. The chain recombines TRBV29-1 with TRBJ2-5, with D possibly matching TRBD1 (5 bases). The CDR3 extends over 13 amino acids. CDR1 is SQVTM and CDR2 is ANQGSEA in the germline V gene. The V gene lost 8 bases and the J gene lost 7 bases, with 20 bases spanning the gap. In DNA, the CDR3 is TGCAGCTACCTTGGGGCTATCACAAGGACCCAGTACTTC. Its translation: CSYLGAITRTQYF.

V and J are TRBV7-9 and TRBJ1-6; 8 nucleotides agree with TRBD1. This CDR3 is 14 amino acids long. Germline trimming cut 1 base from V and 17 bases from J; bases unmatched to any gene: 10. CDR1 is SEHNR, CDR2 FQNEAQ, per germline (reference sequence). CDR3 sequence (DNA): TGTGCCAGCAGCTTAGATTCCCTTACAGGGGGGATCCACTTT. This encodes CASSLDSLTGGIHF.

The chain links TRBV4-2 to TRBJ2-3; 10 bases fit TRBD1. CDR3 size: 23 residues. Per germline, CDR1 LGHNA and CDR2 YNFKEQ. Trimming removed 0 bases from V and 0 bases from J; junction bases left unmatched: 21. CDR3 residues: CASSQDNVRSGQGEITSTDTQYF. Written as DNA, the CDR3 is TGTGCCAGCAGCCAAGATAATGTTAGGTCAGGACAGGGGGAGATTACTAGCACAGATACGCAGTATTTT.

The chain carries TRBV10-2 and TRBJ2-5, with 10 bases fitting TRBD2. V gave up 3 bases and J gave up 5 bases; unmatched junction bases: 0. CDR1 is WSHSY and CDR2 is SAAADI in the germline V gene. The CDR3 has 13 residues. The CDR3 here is CASSELAGETQYF. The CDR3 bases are TGCGCCAGCAGTGAACTAGCGGGGGAGACCCAGTACTTC.